This T cell receptor (beta chain) was sequenced for a study of cytomegalovirus exposure and HLA in healthy donors. The PCR employed 60 Vbeta primers together with 13 Jbeta primers. Measured with immunoSEQ multiplex PCR; TCRdb has only the in-frame clones, and not every one. The table has more than 140,000 clones, around 66% seen once; the top ten hold around 2.9%. CDR1 is KGHSY, CDR2 FQNENV, per germline. The CDR3 is 15 residues long. Trimming removed 2 bases from V and 8 bases from J; junction bases left unmatched: 8. The rearrangement joins TRBV16 to TRBJ1-4, with TRBD1 matching over 7 bases. The origin of this receptor is a woman aged 30 to 39 in good health and CMV-seropositive. Sequenced: PBMCs. CDR3: CASSQRQGEDEKLFF. In DNA form, the CDR3 reads TGTGCCAGCAGCCAAAGACAGGGTGAGGACGAAAAACTGTTTTTT.